Listed here are 3 T cell receptor beta chains from one sample, sequenced in a study of low-dose radiotherapy and immunotherapy resistance in tumors. Time point of the sample: before trial treatment. Alpha- and beta-chain coverage of first-strand cDNA came from TRAV- and TRBV-specific primers. PCR amplification of the TCRs was performed with Phusion for approximately 20 PCR cycles, and it relied on a constant-region primer together with a V-primer adapter. TCRdb reprocessed the reads via MiXCR and lists one record per CDR3 protein. The sample records fewer than 90,000 distinct CDR3 sequences, 15% to 20% being singletons. The sequenced sample was PBMCs, obtained before treatment. All receptors come from a male donor with prostate cancer.

This clonotype was seen ten or more times. The genes are TRBV9 and TRBJ2-2; no reliable D call. The germline CDR1 and CDR2 sequences are SGDLS and YYNGEE. CDR3 length: 16 amino acids. With 3 bases removed from V and 1 base from J, the gap between germline ends came to 13 bases. The CDR3 DNA sequence: TGTGCCAGCAGCGAGTTAGGTACCCTGAACACCGGGGAGCTGTTTTTT. Its translation: CASSELGTLNTGELFF.

This clonotype was observed a few times. The chain links TRBV7-9 to TRBJ2-3; D not resolved. Per germline, CDR1 SEHNR and CDR2 FQNEAQ (reference sequence). V was clipped by 8 bases and J by 5 bases, with 8 bases between them. This CDR3 contains 11 residues. CDR3 loop: CASESGDTQYF. The CDR3 DNA reads TGTGCCAGCGAATCAGGAGATACGCAGTATTTT.

This clonotype was picked up many times. The gene calls are TRBV5-1 and TRBJ1-1, with unresolved D. V shed 1 base and J shed 3 bases, with 10 bases lying between them. The CDR3 consists of 14 residues. CDR1 is SGHRS and CDR2 is YFSETQ in the germline V gene. The CDR3 here is CASSLNGEHTEAFF. CDR3 nucleotide sequence: TGCGCCAGCAGCTTGAATGGGGAGCACACTGAAGCTTTCTTT.